These 11 T cell receptor beta chains originate from one sample sequenced in a study of Ad26.COV2.S vaccination and SARS-CoV-2 variants (dated by TCRdb to the early 2020s). This specimen's treatment or condition label, interpreted: roughly 19 received Ad26.COV2.S at low or high dose, single or two shots; about 5 received placebo; per-sample allocation not given. For vaccine and placebo recipients, repertoires were sequenced using samples collected on day 63 after the first injection. The protocol used for the library was the immunoSEQ multiplex PCR assay. TCRdb limited this immuneACCESS table to in-frame rearrangements with V and J called. A share of clones is missing; checked studies link under half to unresolved V genes, and the rest is unexplained. The sample yields a few hundred thousand clones; roughly 84% were counted once. Approximately 3.6% of the sample comes from the top ten. Here the sequenced sample was peripheral blood, taken in a trial of Ad26.COV2.S vaccine versus placebo. These receptors all come from a person aged 18-65 years who received the Ad26.COV2.S COVID-19 vaccine or a placebo.

This clone came up once. Other DNA sequences in the sample encode the same CDR3. This chain links TRBV6-5 with TRBJ1-1, with no clear D. This CDR3 region has 13 residues. The germline V gene encodes CDR1 MNHEY and CDR2 SVGAGI. Between the trimmed V and J ends, which lost 7 bases and 1 base, there was a span of 10 bases. The DNA of the CDR3 is TGTGCCAGCACTAGAGGGCGGAACACTGAAGCTTTCTTT. As protein: CASTRGRNTEAFF.

This rearrangement joins TRBV30 to TRBJ1-6; possibly TRBD1 for D (5 bases). Looked up from germline, CDR1 is GTSNPN and CDR2 is SVGIG (reference sequence). V dropped 0 bases and J dropped 13 bases, with 13 bases sitting between them. The CDR3 spans 13 residues. The CDR3 DNA reads as TGTGCCTGGAGTGTAATGGGGGAAGGGCCCCTCCACTTT. As protein: CAWSVMGEGPLHF.

The V call is TRBV7-9, the J call TRBJ1-1; 7 bases agree with TRBD1. The CDR3 is 16 amino acids. Germline V gene sequence: CDR1 SEHNR, CDR2 FQNEAQ (reference sequence). V lost 2 bases and J lost 0; bases outside the gene matches: 6. The CDR3 nucleotides read TGTGCCAGCAGCTTATCCAGGGGGAGTTTGAACACTGAAGCTTTCTTT. It codes for CASSLSRGSLNTEAFF.

For this clone: Other DNA sequences of this sample code for an identical CDR3. The gene calls are TRBV7-9 and TRBJ1-2, with D perhaps matching TRBD1 (5 bases). The germline gives CDR1 SEHNR, CDR2 FQNEAQ (reference sequence). The CDR3 loop spans 13 amino acids. Trimming stripped 1 base from V and 2 bases from J, with 5 bases between. The CDR3: CASSLGQNYGYTF. CDR3 in DNA: TGTGCCAGCAGCTTAGGACAGAACTATGGCTACACCTTC.

The chain joins TRBV6-5 to TRBJ1-1, with D maybe TRBD1 (6 bases). Looked up from germline, CDR1 is MNHEY and CDR2 is SVGAGI. The CDR3 contains 15 residues. V was trimmed by 1 base and J by 8 bases, leaving 17 bases between them. The CDR3 reads CASSYFRGTGTEAFF. In DNA form, the CDR3 reads TGTGCCAGCAGTTACTTTCGTGGGACCGGGACAGAAGCTTTCTTT.

The V call is TRBV3-1 (or the pseudogene TRBV3-2), the J call TRBJ2-3; D is uncertain. V lost 0 bases and J 0 bases, leaving 7 bases between the germline ends. This CDR3 has 15 residues. The germline CDR1 and CDR2 sequences are LGHDT and YNNKEL (reference sequence). CDR3 coding DNA: TGTGCCAGCAGCCAAGATCCGGGTAGCACAGATACGCAGTATTTT. This encodes CASSQDPGSTDTQYF.

The V and J genes are TRBV14 and TRBJ1-2, with unresolved D. This CDR3 spans 15 amino acids. Germline V gives CDR1 SGHDN, CDR2 FVKESK. V lost 1 base, J lost 3 bases, and 12 bases lay in between. The CDR3 DNA sequence: TGTGCCAGCAGCCAAGGGCAGCCTGTGGACTATGGCTACACCTTC. It translates to CASSQGQPVDYGYTF.

The gene calls are TRBV2 and TRBJ2-6; 10 nucleotides align to TRBD1. The ends lost 5 bases at V and 3 bases at J; junction bases unmatched: 7. The CDR3 contains 17 residues. CDR1 and CDR2 (germline): SNHLY, FYNNEI. The CDR3 protein is CASSLDRGGYGANVLTF. In DNA, the CDR3 is TGTGCCAGCAGTCTGGACAGGGGGGGTTATGGGGCCAACGTCCTGACTTTC.

This chain connects TRBV6-9 to TRBJ1-1; a possible D gene is TRBD1 (5 bases). CDR1 and CDR2 from the germline V gene are MNHGY and SVAAGI. The length of the CDR3 is 14 residues. V shed 3 bases and J shed 6 bases, with 14 bases lying between them. Written as DNA, the CDR3 is TGTGCCAGCAGTTACCCCGGCAGGGCCCCTGAAGCTTTCTTT. This translates into CASSYPGRAPEAFF.

V is TRBV7-9 and J is TRBJ2-7, with D possibly matching TRBD1 (6 bases). The germline V and J ends were trimmed by 1 base and 9 bases, with 16 bases remaining between them. Per the germline V gene, CDR1 is SEHNR and CDR2 is FQNEAQ (reference sequence). The CDR3 spans 14 residues. The CDR3 sequence is CASSLDSQGLGQYF. In DNA form, the CDR3 reads TGTGCCAGCAGCTTAGACAGTCAGGGGCTTGGGCAGTACTTC.

V and J are TRBV24-1 and TRBJ2-4; 7 bases match TRBD1. Germline V lookup: CDR1 KGHDR, CDR2 SFDVKD. The trim removed 4 bases at V and 0 bases at J, leaving 8 bases unmatched. This CDR3 has 17 amino acids. Written as DNA, the CDR3 is TGTGCCACCAGTGACACGGGACAGTATATAGCCAAAAACATTCAGTACTTC. It translates to CATSDTGQYIAKNIQYF.